One and the same sample provided the 3 T cell receptor beta chains below, sequenced in a study of blood T cell repertoires in COVID-19. Some clones are missing from TCRdb's copy, which holds only in-frame ones; the method was immunoSEQ multiplex PCR. The repertoire holds around 120,000 clones, with around 83% as singletons. Sample: peripheral blood. The receptors were gathered from a man in his forties or fifties with active or convalescent COVID-19.

The chain employs TRBV18 and TRBJ1-5; D possibly corresponds to TRBD1 (5 bases). V shed 4 bases and J shed 4 bases, with 17 bases lying between them. This CDR3 is 16 amino acids long. Germline-derived CDR1 and CDR2 are KGHSH and LQKENI. CDR3 residues: CASSLNGAVLNQPQHF. DNA for the CDR3: TGTGCCAGCTCACTTAATGGGGCAGTACTGAATCAGCCCCAGCATTTT.

The chain has TRBV23-1 and TRBJ1-1, with 8 bases that match TRBD1. TRBV23-1 is treated as an ORF (open reading frame) with a function not yet certain. The CDR3 is 13 amino acids. The ends lost 7 bases at V and 3 bases at J; junction bases unmatched: 4. The CDR3 DNA sequence: TGCGCCAGCACGACAGGGGTGGACACTGAAGCTTTCTTT. Translation: CASTTGVDTEAFF.

The chain uses TRBV25-1 and TRBJ2-1; 7 positions agree with TRBD1. The V gene's germline CDR1 is MGHDK and CDR2 SYGVNS. This CDR3 region has 16 residues. V lost 1 base to trimming and J lost 0 bases; unmatched junction nucleotides: 3. The CDR3 region has the DNA TGTGCCAGCAGTGAATTGACAGGGAGCTCCTACAATGAGCAGTTCTTC. This gives the protein CASSELTGSSYNEQFF. The full variable domain, rest sourced from reference TRBV25-1 and TRBJ2-1, is EADIYQTPRYLVIGTGKKITLECSQTMGHDKMYWYQQDPGMELHLIHYSYGVNSTEKGDLSSESTVSRIRTEHFPLTLESARPSHTSQYLCASSELTGSSYNEQFFGPGTRLTVL.